The 24 T cell receptor beta chains listed next were all sequenced from one sample in a study of T cells in Graves' hyperthyroidism and ophthalmopathy. The source material, RNA transcripts, was used to amplify TCR beta CDR3 regions. A first-round RT-PCR of the TCR CDR3 used the HTBI primer set. A single record per CDR3 protein comes from TCRdb applying MiXCR to the multiplex PCR reads. This table has nearly 600,000 distinct CDR3 sequences, approximately 15% appearing once. What was sequenced was blood. The receptor set was obtained from a woman aged 18-35 years with Graves' ophthalmopathy.

This clonotype was recorded at least ten times. The J gene is TRBJ2-3, the V gene TRBV18; 7 bases match TRBD1. CDR3 length equals 16 residues. In germline, CDR1 is KGHSH, CDR2 LQKENI. V trimming: 0 bases; J trimming: 1 base; junction bases outside the gene matches: 4. The CDR3: CASSPPGTDGTDTQYF. The CDR3 nucleotides are TGTGCCAGCTCACCACCCGGGACAGACGGCACAGATACGCAGTATTTT.

In its sample, this clonotype was seen many times. The chain joins TRBV30 to TRBJ2-3, with D perhaps matching TRBD1 (6 bases). This CDR3 contains 15 residues. CDR1 GTSNPN and CDR2 SVGIG come from the germline V gene (reference sequence). Trimming stripped 2 bases from V and 0 bases from J, with 12 bases between. Here the CDR3 DNA reads TGTGCCTGGAGTACGCAGGGGAAAAGCACAGATACGCAGTATTTT. Its translation is CAWSTQGKSTDTQYF.

This clonotype was found many times. V gene TRBV10-3 combines with J gene TRBJ2-5, with 9 bases aligning to TRBD1. The CDR3 totals 15 residues. Trimming removed 7 bases from V and 4 bases from J; junction bases left unmatched: 10. The germline V gene has CDR1 ENHRY and CDR2 SYGVKD. CDR3 region: CAIILGQGRGETQYF. CDR3 in DNA: TGTGCCATCATCTTAGGACAGGGGAGGGGAGAGACCCAGTACTTC.

V and J are TRBV9 and TRBJ2-7; the match to TRBD2 covers 10 bases. The CDR3 is 13 residues long. Trimming at V came to 2 bases and at J to 6 bases, leaving 2 bases not matched to a gene. Germline CDR1 SGDLS, CDR2 YYNGEE. The CDR3 DNA reads as TGTGCCAGCAGCGTTTTAGCGGGAGGCGAGCAGTACTTC. Its translation: CASSVLAGGEQYF. The full variable domain, rest sourced from reference TRBV9 and TRBJ2-7, is DSGVTQTPKHLITATGQRVTLRCSPRSGDLSVYWYQQSLDQGLQFLIQYYNGEERAKGNILERFSAQQFPDLHSELNLSSLELGDSALYFCASSVLAGGEQYFGPGTRLTVT.

There are many counts of this clonotype. This chain's CDR3 is CASSIGQGALRSTGELFF. The CDR3 DNA follows: TGTGCCAGCAGCATCGGACAGGGGGCATTACGGAGCACCGGGGAGCTGTTTTTT. The chain combines TRBV11-2 with TRBJ2-2; 11 nucleotides line up with TRBD1. Trimming took 5 bases from V and 4 from J; bases not matched to a gene: 12. The CDR3 has 18 amino acids. The germline gives CDR1 SGHAT, CDR2 FQNNGV.

This clonotype was recorded at least ten times. The V gene is TRBV11-3, the J gene TRBJ2-5, with TRBD2 as a possible D gene (6 bases). Per the germline V gene, CDR1 is SGHNT and CDR2 is YENEEA. The CDR3 contains 14 residues. V shed 4 bases and J shed 3 bases, with 12 bases lying between them. The CDR3 sequence: CASSSGLEEETQYF. Here the CDR3 DNA reads TGTGCCAGCAGCTCGGGACTTGAGGAAGAGACCCAGTACTTC.

This clonotype was found a few times. The CDR3 is CSLAGDRQETQYF. The DNA for the CDR3 is TGCAGCCTGGCCGGGGACCGTCAAGAGACCCAGTACTTC. The J gene is TRBJ2-5, the V gene TRBV29-1; D may match TRBD1 or TRBD2 (5 bases each). Germline V gene sequence: CDR1 SQVTM, CDR2 ANQGSEA. Trimming left V 8 bases short and J 2 bases short, with 15 bases between. The length of the CDR3 is 13 residues.

This clonotype was counted ten times or more. The genes are TRBV6-2 or TRBV6-3 and TRBJ2-7; 9 nucleotides align to TRBD2. The ends lost 5 bases at V and 4 bases at J; junction bases unmatched: 9. The CDR3 has 15 amino acids. Germline V lookup: CDR1 MNHEY, CDR2 SVGEGT. CDR3 sequence: CASSSPSGRKYEQYF. The CDR3 region has the DNA TGTGCCAGCAGTAGCCCCAGCGGGAGGAAGTACGAGCAGTACTTC.

There are many counts of this clonotype. The chain joins TRBV7-9 to TRBJ2-3; D remains ambiguous. V lost 5 bases to trimming and J lost 5 bases, with 11 bases between them. The V gene's germline CDR1 is SEHNR and CDR2 FQNEAQ (reference sequence). This CDR3 contains 13 residues. This chain's CDR3 is CASSGRVGDTQYF. The DNA of the CDR3 is TGTGCCAGCAGCGGCCGGGTAGGAGATACGCAGTATTTT.

This clonotype was counted ten times or more. The V gene is TRBV5-1, the J gene TRBJ2-3; TRBD2 is a possible D gene (5 bases). Germline values: CDR1 SGHRS, CDR2 YFSETQ. Trimming removed 4 bases from V and 2 bases from J, with 17 bases in between. The CDR3 loop spans 16 amino acids. CDR3 in DNA: TGCGCCAGCAGCGAGACCCGGACTTCCCCCACAGATACGCAGTATTTT. Its translation is CASSETRTSPTDTQYF.

The sample holds a few counts of this clonotype. The rearrangement links TRBV19 to TRBJ2-5, with D unclear. The CDR3 extends over 12 amino acids. The ends were cut back, 3 bases at V and 3 bases at J, with 5 bases in the middle. Germline values: CDR1 LNHDA, CDR2 SQIVND (reference sequence). This CDR3 reads CASSIGKETQYF. The DNA for the CDR3 is TGTGCCAGTAGTATCGGTAAAGAGACCCAGTACTTC.

This clonotype was counted many times. The V and J genes are TRBV12-3 or TRBV12-4 and TRBJ2-2; 7 bases match TRBD2. J gave up 1 base and V 5 bases, and 4 bases lay outside the gene matches. The length of the CDR3 is 15 residues. The CDR3 region has the DNA TGTGCCAGCAGTCCGGGGGGTTGGAACACCGGGGAGCTGTTTTTT. Protein product: CASSPGGWNTGELFF.

In this sample, this clonotype turned up many times. V gene TRBV11-2 combines with J gene TRBJ2-3, with 8 bases that match TRBD2. The CDR3 extends over 14 amino acids. CDR1 is SGHAT and CDR2 is FQNNGV in the germline V gene. Trimming cost V 5 bases and J 2 bases; bases outside gene matches: 3. The CDR3 DNA sequence: TGTGCCAGCAGCCCGGGGGGGGTCACAGATACGCAGTATTTT. It specifies CASSPGGVTDTQYF.

This clonotype was detected once. A read error is possible here, since a much larger clone lies one base away. The chain uses TRBV28 and TRBJ1-1, with a possible D match to TRBD1 (6 bases). The CDR3 length is 14 residues. The V end was cut by 5 bases, the J end by 11 bases, with 21 bases between. Germline CDR1 reads MDHEN; CDR2 reads SYDVKM. The DNA of the CDR3 is TGTGCCAGCAGTCTAGCTGACAGGCCCTCGCGTGCTTTCTTT. It is translated as CASSLADRPSRAFF.

This clonotype was counted many times. This chain joins TRBV6-1 and TRBJ2-7; D possibly corresponds to TRBD2 (6 bases). The CDR3 loop spans 13 amino acids. The germline gives CDR1 MNHNS, CDR2 SASEGT. The ends were cut back, 6 bases at V and 3 bases at J, with 12 bases in the middle. The CDR3 sequence: CASSPSGYYEQYF. CDR3 nucleotide sequence: TGTGCCAGCAGCCCAAGCGGGTACTACGAGCAGTACTTC.

V and J are TRBV4-1 and TRBJ2-7; possibly TRBD2 for D (6 bases). V gave up 4 bases and J gave up 6 bases, with 13 bases separating them. Germline assignment: CDR1 MGHRA and CDR2 YSYEKL. This CDR3 spans 13 amino acids. The DNA of the CDR3 is TGCGCCAGCAGCCGGGTCGGGAGCGGCGAGCAGTACTTC. It translates to CASSRVGSGEQYF.

There are a few counts of this clonotype. V gene TRBV7-2 combines with J gene TRBJ2-1; 12 nucleotides agree with TRBD2. Germline CDR1 and CDR2: SGHTA and FQGNSA. The CDR3 is 16 amino acids. Trimming cost V 6 bases and J 8 bases; bases outside gene matches: 11. The CDR3 spells CASSYSGTSGYDEQFF. CDR3 bases: TGTGCCAGCAGTTACTCCGGGACTAGCGGGTACGATGAGCAGTTCTTC.

The chain has TRBV28 and TRBJ2-3; 13 nucleotides line up with TRBD2. The CDR3 contains 19 residues. Per the germline V gene, CDR1 is MDHEN and CDR2 is SYDVKM. V gave up 10 bases and J gave up 1 base; unmatched junction bases: 17. The CDR3 loop reads CANGKPGLAGRERTDTQYF. CDR3 in DNA: TGTGCCAACGGAAAACCGGGACTAGCGGGAAGAGAACGCACAGATACGCAGTATTTT.

The chain couples TRBV4-3 to TRBJ2-7; TRBD2 matches 10 bases. J gave up 5 bases and V 1 base, and 8 bases lay outside the gene matches. Per the germline V gene, CDR1 is LGHNA and CDR2 is YSLEER. The CDR3 runs 16 residues. CDR3 DNA sequence: TGCGCCAGCAGCCAAGGAATAGCTAGCGGGAGCAACGAGCAGTACTTC. It translates to CASSQGIASGSNEQYF.

This clonotype was observed a few times. The chain couples TRBV20-1 to TRBJ1-6, with 9 bases that match TRBD1. CDR1 and CDR2 from the germline V gene are DFQATT and SNEGSKA (reference sequence). This CDR3 region has 16 residues. The J segment lost 8 bases and the V segment lost 2 bases, leaving 10 bases of the junction unmatched. Here the CDR3 DNA reads TGCAGTGCTAGATCCCCGGGACAGGGAACCTATTCACCCCTCCACTTT. Its protein product is CSARSPGQGTYSPLHF.

This clonotype was seen repeatedly, ten times or more. The genes are TRBV5-1 and TRBJ2-7; 8 positions match TRBD2. J was trimmed by 2 bases and V by 8 bases; bases with no gene match: 6. This CDR3 is 13 amino acids long. The germline CDR1 and CDR2 sequences are SGHRS and YFSETQ. The CDR3 protein is CASQLAGTYEQYF. DNA of the CDR3: TGCGCCAGTCAATTAGCGGGAACCTACGAGCAGTACTTC. Combining the CDR3 with reference TRBV5-1 and TRBJ2-7 gives the whole variable domain KAGVTQTPRYLIKTRGQQVTLSCSPISGHRSVSWYQQTPGQGLQFLFEYFSETQRNKGNFPGRFSGRQFSNSRSEMNVSTLELGDSALYLCASQLAGTYEQYFGPGTRLTVT.

Ten or more counts support this clonotype. The chain recombines TRBV29-1 with TRBJ2-1, with D tentatively TRBD1 (6 bases). Trimming cost V 4 bases and J 5 bases, with 12 bases left between them. The germline V gene encodes CDR1 SQVTM and CDR2 ANQGSEA. The CDR3 extends over 13 amino acids. In nucleotides, the CDR3 is TGCAGCGTTGTAGGGGGTTCTCACAATGAGCAGTTCTTC. Translating gives CSVVGGSHNEQFF.

This clonotype came up a few times. DNA for the CDR3: TGTGCCAGCAGTTATCCCGGGACTAGCGGGAGGAATGAGCAGTTCTTC. Its protein is CASSYPGTSGRNEQFF. The chain couples TRBV6-1 to TRBJ2-1; 15 positions agree with TRBD2. After removal of 5 bases from V and 7 bases from J, the junction contained 6 bases not matched to a gene. Looked up from germline, CDR1 is MNHNS and CDR2 is SASEGT. This CDR3 region has 16 residues.

The CDR3: CASGLVLGGEAYNSPLHF. The CDR3 DNA reads as TGTGCTAGTGGTTTGGTTCTCGGGGGGGAAGCCTATAATTCACCCCTCCACTTT. This chain links TRBV12-5 with TRBJ1-6; D perhaps matches TRBD1 (5 bases). Germline V CDR1 and CDR2: LGHNT, FRNRAP. This CDR3 has 18 residues. V was cut by 0 bases and J by 2 bases, with 14 bases left in between.